This T cell receptor (beta chain) is drawn from a study of neurological immune-mediated disorders. This CDR3 comprises 17 residues. In germline, CDR1 is MDHEN, CDR2 SYDVKM. J was trimmed by 2 bases and V by 3 bases; bases with no gene match: 13. Time point specified: longitudinal time-point 3. The unsorted libraries originated from 2 million PBMCs that had been stored at -80 C. This clonotype appeared many times. Its antigen is unknown. Study-wide points: Multiple sclerosis was found to have the least TCR clonal expansion, below healthy controls, and HTLV-1-associated myelopathy the most. None of the CDR3 amino acid sequences found in expanded clones was shared across subjects. This suggests that the TCR-beta repertoires were private in all groups.

Synthesis of cDNA was carried out by template-switch 5'RACE. The reaction used 10-nucleotide random UMIs. TCRdb re-called the 5' RACE reads with MiXCR, one entry per CDR3 protein. The table shows roughly 48,000 distinct CDR3 sequences, with roughly 12% occurring only once. The chain couples TRBV28 to TRBJ2-7; 7 nucleotides match TRBD1. This sequence was found in a male donor with HTLV-1-associated myelopathy (HAM/TSP). Specimen: PBMCs. The chain's CDR3 is CASSFRTHSGTAYEQYF. The CDR3 coding sequence is TGTGCCAGCAGTTTTCGAACACACTCCGGGACAGCCTACGAGCAGTACTTC.